One and the same sample provided the 29 T cell receptor beta chains below, sequenced in a study of blood T cell repertoires in COVID-19. Assay: immunoSEQ multiplex PCR; the TCRdb copy retains only in-frame clones and omits some. This table has about 670,000 clones, 80% to 90% appearing once. The material sequenced was peripheral blood. The origin of the receptors is a woman aged 18 to 35 with acute or convalescent COVID-19.

This rearrangement joins TRBV18 to TRBJ1-1; D is perhaps TRBD1 (6 bases). The V end was cut by 5 bases, the J end by 4 bases, with 11 bases between. CDR3 size: 13 residues. Per germline, CDR1 KGHSH and CDR2 LQKENI. CDR3 in amino acids: CASSVTGTTEAFF. Here the CDR3 DNA reads TGTGCCAGCTCAGTAACAGGGACCACTGAAGCTTTCTTT.

Written as DNA, the CDR3 is TGTGCCAGCAGTGAAGTCCGCTACGAGCAGTACTTC. It yields the protein CASSEVRYEQYF. The chain links TRBV2 to TRBJ2-7; D gene ambiguous. CDR1 is SNHLY and CDR2 is FYNNEI in the germline V gene. This CDR3 has 12 amino acids. The V end lost 1 base, the J end lost 3 bases, and 4 bases lay between the germline ends.

J is TRBJ1-5 and V is TRBV24-1; no reliable D call. From germline, CDR1 is KGHDR and CDR2 SFDVKD. CDR3 length equals 14 residues. Trimming removed 3 bases from V and 7 bases from J, with 12 bases in between. The CDR3 protein is CATSDRGGEQPQHF. In DNA, the CDR3 is TGTGCCACCAGTGATAGAGGTGGGGAGCAGCCCCAGCATTTT.

The chain joins TRBV7-6 to TRBJ1-6, with 7 nucleotides matching TRBD1. Germline V gene sequence: CDR1 SGHVS, CDR2 FNYEAQ. With V trimmed by 0 bases and J by 9 bases, 5 bases remained unmatched. The CDR3 loop spans 15 amino acids. DNA for the CDR3: TGTGCCAGCAGCTTAGCGACAGGGTCAGGTTCACCCCTCCACTTT. It translates to CASSLATGSGSPLHF.

The gene calls are TRBV9 and TRBJ1-2, with D possibly TRBD1 on 6 matching bases. The V gene's germline CDR1 is SGDLS and CDR2 YYNGEE. V dropped 8 bases and J dropped 4 bases, with 21 bases sitting between them. This CDR3 is 15 amino acids long. CDR3 sequence: CASVDGGLLAYGYTF. CDR3 nucleotides: TGTGCCAGTGTCGACGGGGGGCTTCTAGCCTATGGCTACACCTTC.

The chain recombines TRBV7-9 with TRBJ2-1; D is perhaps TRBD1 (6 bases). In germline, CDR1 is SEHNR, CDR2 FQNEAQ (reference sequence). Trimming removed 4 bases from V and 6 bases from J, with 13 bases in between. This CDR3 is 14 amino acids long. This chain's CDR3 is CASSSAPGANEQFF. As DNA, the CDR3 is TGTGCCAGCAGCTCTGCGCCAGGGGCCAATGAGCAGTTCTTC.

The J gene is TRBJ2-7, the V gene TRBV3-1 (or the pseudogene TRBV3-2), with 8 bases aligning to TRBD1. The CDR3 sequence is 16 residues long. V lost 3 bases to trimming and J lost 4 bases; unmatched junction nucleotides: 11. From germline, CDR1 is LGHDT and CDR2 YNNKEL (reference sequence). This CDR3 is CASSHSIGRGPYEQYF. The CDR3 DNA reads TGTGCCAGCAGCCACAGCATTGGCAGGGGGCCTTACGAGCAGTACTTC.

This chain joins TRBV19 and TRBJ1-6; D not certain. With 6 bases removed from V and 0 bases from J, the gap between germline ends came to 15 bases. CDR1 is LNHDA, CDR2 SQIVND, per germline (reference sequence). This CDR3 spans 17 amino acids. CDR3 sequence: CASSLGLPSSYNSPLHF. The CDR3 bases are TGTGCCAGTAGCCTAGGACTGCCGAGCTCCTATAATTCACCCCTCCACTTT.

The chain carries TRBV2 and TRBJ1-1; 7 nucleotides line up with TRBD1. CDR3 size: 13 residues. The V gene end was trimmed by 5 bases and the J gene end by 7 bases; junction bases not matched to a gene: 7. CDR1 is SNHLY, CDR2 FYNNEI, per germline. The DNA of the CDR3 is TGTGCCAGCAGTACAGACAGGGATGGTGAAGCTTTCTTT. This sequence encodes CASSTDRDGEAFF.

This rearrangement joins TRBV6-1 to TRBJ2-1; 12 bases are a match to TRBD2. Germline V CDR1 and CDR2: MNHNS, SASEGT. With V trimmed by 2 bases and J by 8 bases, 7 bases remained unmatched. The CDR3 has 16 residues. The CDR3 reads CASSEFLAGGPYEQFF. In nucleotides, the CDR3 is TGTGCCAGCAGTGAATTCCTAGCGGGGGGGCCCTATGAGCAGTTCTTC.

The rearrangement uses TRBV6-5 and TRBJ1-6, with TRBD1 identical over 7 bases. The CDR3 runs to 12 residues. Germline CDR1 is MNHEY and CDR2 is SVGAGI. J lost 10 bases, V lost 10 bases, and 7 bases had no gene match. CDR3 in amino acids: CATGTAQSPLHF. The CDR3 DNA reads TGTGCCACCGGGACAGCCCAGTCACCCCTCCACTTT.

The rearrangement uses TRBV10-3 and TRBJ1-3; tentatively, D is TRBD1 (6 bases). Trimming took 9 bases from V and 1 from J, leaving 7 bases between them. This CDR3 comprises 12 residues. Germline V CDR1 and CDR2: ENHRY, SYGVKD. CDR3 in amino acids: CAIGTSGNTIYF. The CDR3 DNA reads TGTGCCATTGGGACATCTGGAAACACCATATATTTT.

The chain couples TRBV15 to TRBJ1-5, with a tentative D call TRBD1 (6 bases). CDR1 is LNHNV, CDR2 YYDKDF, per germline (reference sequence). Trimming cost V 0 bases and J 9 bases, with 9 bases left between them. The CDR3 totals 13 residues. The DNA of the CDR3 is TGTGCCACCAGCAGAGACAGGGGTGGGCCCCAGCATTTT. Its translation is CATSRDRGGPQHF.

This clone was picked up one time. The chain uses TRBV5-6 and TRBJ2-1, with D possibly TRBD1 on 5 matching bases. This CDR3 is 12 amino acids long. Per the germline V gene, CDR1 is SGHDT and CDR2 is YYEEEE. V lost 2 bases and J lost 6, with 6 bases in between. CDR3 loop: CASSFTGNEQFF. In DNA form, the CDR3 reads TGTGCCAGCAGCTTTACAGGCAATGAGCAGTTCTTC.

The chain recombines TRBV5-1 with TRBJ2-5, with TRBD1 identical over 8 bases. CDR3 length: 14 residues. Germline CDR1 reads SGHRS; CDR2 reads YFSETQ. The J segment lost 5 bases and the V segment lost 3 bases, leaving 6 bases of the junction unmatched. In nucleotides, the CDR3 is TGCGCCAGCAGCTGGGGACAGGAAGTGGAGACCCAGTACTTC. Translating gives CASSWGQEVETQYF.

The rearrangement links TRBV7-9 to TRBJ1-2; possible D gene TRBD1, 5 bases. Germline V CDR1 and CDR2: SEHNR, FQNEAQ (reference sequence). This CDR3 spans 16 amino acids. Trimming pared 4 bases from V and 4 bases from J, leaving 19 bases between. CDR3 DNA sequence: TGTGCCAGCAGCTCGATTGTGGGTAGACAGAGCTATGGCTACACCTTC. Protein product: CASSSIVGRQSYGYTF.

This clone was counted a single time. The V and J genes are TRBV27 and TRBJ1-6; TRBD1 is a possible D gene (6 bases). The CDR3 is 12 amino acids. The V end lost 7 bases, the J end lost 7 bases, and 8 bases lay between the germline ends. In germline, CDR1 is MNHEY, CDR2 SMNVEV (reference sequence). CDR3 coding DNA: TGTGCCAGCAAACAGGGAAATTCACCCCTCCACTTT. Its translation: CASKQGNSPLHF.

This clone was seen only once. The J gene is TRBJ2-3, the V gene TRBV4-3; possibly TRBD1 for D (6 bases). The V end lost 4 bases, the J end lost 3 bases, and 20 bases lay between the germline ends. The germline CDR1 and CDR2 sequences are LGHNA and YSLEER. The CDR3 contains 17 residues. The chain's CDR3 is CASSPRARTGITDTQYF. The CDR3 DNA sequence: TGCGCCAGCAGCCCTCGCGCCCGAACAGGGATTACAGATACGCAGTATTTT.

V and J are TRBV2 and TRBJ2-7; 7 bases are shared with TRBD2. V lost 4 bases to trimming and J lost 8 bases; unmatched junction nucleotides: 8. The CDR3 has 13 amino acids. The germline CDR1 and CDR2 sequences are SNHLY and FYNNEI. CDR3: CASSGEGSTKQYF. CDR3 DNA: TGTGCCAGCAGTGGGGAGGGCTCGACGAAGCAGTACTTC.

The DNA for the CDR3 is TGTGCCAGCTCACCAGACGACACCCCCCCCGGCACTGAAGCTTTCTTT. It codes for CASSPDDTPPGTEAFF. V and J are TRBV18 and TRBJ1-1, with D uncertain. V was cut by 2 bases and J by 4 bases, with 17 bases left in between. Germline-derived CDR1 and CDR2 are KGHSH and LQKENI. The CDR3 has 16 residues.

This chain joins TRBV29-1 and TRBJ2-3; a possible D gene is TRBD1 (6 bases). Trimming shortened V by 6 bases and J by 2 bases, and 9 bases separated the two germline ends. This CDR3 region has 12 residues. CDR1 is SQVTM and CDR2 is ANQGSEA in the germline V gene. As DNA, the CDR3 is TGCAGCGTCGGGGACAACACAGATACGCAGTATTTT. It codes for CSVGDNTDTQYF.

This rearrangement joins TRBV9 to TRBJ2-1, with 9 bases that match TRBD1. Trimming at V came to 4 bases and at J to 9 bases, leaving 11 bases not matched to a gene. The germline CDR1 and CDR2 sequences are SGDLS and YYNGEE. This CDR3 is 15 amino acids long. The CDR3 loop is CASSPAAGQGSEQFF. The CDR3 DNA sequence: TGTGCCAGCAGCCCGGCAGCGGGACAGGGTTCTGAGCAGTTCTTC.

This sequence joins TRBV3-1 (or the pseudogene TRBV3-2) and TRBJ2-7, with TRBD1 identical over 9 bases. Germline CDR1 LGHDT, CDR2 YNNKEL (reference sequence). The CDR3 is 16 amino acids. The V segment lost 0 bases and the J segment 2 bases; nucleotides outside the gene matches: 5. CDR3 in amino acids: CASSQDSGTGTYEQYF. The CDR3 bases are TGTGCCAGCAGCCAAGACTCCGGGACAGGGACCTACGAGCAGTACTTC.

The genes are TRBV3-1 (or the pseudogene TRBV3-2) and TRBJ2-3, with TRBD2 matching 10 bases. Trimming removed 1 base from V and 3 bases from J; junction bases left unmatched: 7. The CDR3 consists of 17 residues. Germline assignment: CDR1 LGHDT and CDR2 YNNKEL (reference sequence). The CDR3 sequence: CASSQGHSGGITDTQYF. CDR3 DNA sequence: TGTGCCAGCAGCCAAGGACATAGCGGGGGGATTACAGATACGCAGTATTTT.

This chain links TRBV11-3 with TRBJ1-2, with a possible D match to TRBD1 (6 bases). The CDR3 covers 14 residues. In germline, CDR1 is SGHNT, CDR2 YENEEA. V lost 3 bases and J 12 bases, leaving 20 bases between the germline ends. The CDR3 DNA is TGTGCCAGCAGCTTTTCTTGGACAGCTCCCTATAACACCTTC. This encodes CASSFSWTAPYNTF.

This clone was counted a single time. Other DNA sequences from this sample encode an identical CDR3 as well. V gene TRBV19 combines with J gene TRBJ1-6; D not certain. CDR1 LNHDA and CDR2 SQIVND come from the germline V gene (reference sequence). V lost 6 bases and J 6 bases, leaving 6 bases between the germline ends. The CDR3 runs 12 residues. CDR3 DNA: TGTGCCAGTAGCGAGATTAATTCACCCCTCCACTTT. Its translation: CASSEINSPLHF.

This clone came up once. The CDR3 reads CASSPGGGRYTEAFF. CDR3 bases: TGTGCCAGCTCACCGGGCGGGGGGAGGTACACTGAAGCTTTCTTT. This chain connects TRBV18 to TRBJ1-1, with D possibly being TRBD1 (5 bases). The CDR3 length is 15 residues. V was pared by 3 bases and J by 3 bases, with 14 bases between. Per the germline V gene, CDR1 is KGHSH and CDR2 is LQKENI.

This chain uses TRBV7-2 with TRBJ1-5; 7 bases align to TRBD1. CDR3 size: 14 residues. With 5 bases clipped from V and 6 bases from J, the junction kept 7 bases outside the gene matches. The germline V gene encodes CDR1 SGHTA and CDR2 FQGNSA. CDR3 sequence: CASSTRQGSQPQHF. The CDR3 nucleotides are TGTGCCAGCAGCACGAGACAGGGAAGTCAGCCCCAGCATTTT. Full variable domain (remainder filled in from reference TRBV7-2 and TRBJ1-5): GAGVSQSPSNKVTEKGKDVELRCDPISGHTALYWYRQSLGQGLEFLIYFQGNSAPDKSGLPSDRFSAERTGGSVSTLTIQRTQQEDSAVYLCASSTRQGSQPQHFGDGTRLSIL.

This clone occurred a few times. The chain uses TRBV19 and TRBJ1-2; D is unclear. Germline values: CDR1 LNHDA, CDR2 SQIVND (reference sequence). The CDR3 covers 13 residues. V dropped 4 bases and J dropped 8 bases, with 14 bases sitting between them. Here the CDR3 reads CASSSRPGEGYTF. The DNA of the CDR3 is TGTGCCAGTAGTAGCCGACCCGGAGAGGGCTACACCTTC.